Listed below are T cell receptor beta chains from one sample, sequenced in a study of T cell responses to AZD1222 COVID-19 vaccine. The repertoire was sequenced with immunoSEQ multiplex PCR; TCRdb's copy has only in-frame clones and lacks some. The table lists nearly 90,000 clones, almost 90% of them singletons. The sequencing used peripheral blood, collected on day 0 of MenACWY control vaccination. These receptors came from an adult in good health. Both conserved end residues are trimmed from each CDR3.

v_gene	j_gene	CDR3aa
TRBV19	TRBJ1-6	ASTEEVNSPLH
TRBV7-2	TRBJ2-1	ASRRGGDGNEQF
TRBV25-1	TRBJ1-2	ASSEASGLNYGYT
TRBV7-9	TRBJ1-2	ASSLGPRGFGYT
TRBV18	TRBJ1-1	ASSLERDTEAF
TRBV6-5	TRBJ1-1	ATQEGADTEAF
TRBV19	TRBJ1-6	ASSPTTGSVNSPLH
TRBV10-3	TRBJ1-1	AISAVLNTEAF
TRBV19	TRBJ2-5	ASSKGLAGGQETQY
TRBV5-4	TRBJ1-2	ASSGRQGAGGYT